The clone carrying this TCR beta chain appeared a few times. Its cognate antigen is unknown. The CDR3 length is 18 residues. V was cut by 0 bases and J by 1 base, with 17 bases left in between. CDR1 is LNHDA, CDR2 SQIVND, per germline (reference sequence). The data originate from a study of cytomegalovirus exposure and HLA in healthy donors. PCR used 60 Vbeta primers and 13 Jbeta primers. Sequenced by immunoSEQ multiplex PCR; TCRdb stores in-frame clones only, minus some. The sample includes fewer than 200,000 clones, approximately 11% of them seen just once. Study-level findings and limits: In a later analysis, a genetic analysis reported fewer productive-TCR N-insertions in an Asian-associated ancestry cluster than the cohort average.

The rearrangement uses TRBV19 and TRBJ2-3; D might be TRBD1 (5 bases). The source of this sequence is a man aged 50 or older in good health and CMV-seropositive. The sequenced sample consisted of PBMCs. Here the CDR3 DNA reads TGTGCCAGTAGTATAGATACCCCGAGGTGGGGCGGCACAGATACGCAGTATTTT. It translates to CASSIDTPRWGGTDTQYF. Full variable domain (remainder filled in from reference TRBV19 and TRBJ2-3): DGGITQSPKYLFRKEGQNVTLSCEQNLNHDAMYWYRQDPGQGLRLIYYSQIVNDFQKGDIAEGYSVSREKKESFPLTVTSAQKNPTAFYLCASSIDTPRWGGTDTQYFGPGTRLTVL.